This T cell receptor beta chain was identified during a study of response to subunit inactivated influenza vaccine. Study results and caveats: Seasonal influenza vaccination, on each occasion, was suggested by the authors to recruit few new T cells.

CDR3 size: 14 residues. CDR1 and CDR2 from the germline V gene are MDHEN and SYDVKM. V was clipped by 3 bases and J by 0 bases, with 7 bases between them. In its sample, this clonotype was seen many times. No antigen is known for it. Using its own MiXCR run on the RT-PCR reads, TCRdb lists one record per CDR3 protein. In the table there are more than 400,000 distinct CDR3 sequences, approximately 6.9% of which are singletons. The chain carries TRBV28 and TRBJ2-3, with a possible D match to TRBD2 (5 bases). This receptor was obtained from a man between 50 and 75 years old who received an inactivated influenza vaccine. The sequences come from PBMCs from blood, collected less than 30 months after vaccination. DNA of the CDR3: TGTGCCAGCAGTTTTGACTACAGCACAGATACGCAGTATTTT. Its protein product is CASSFDYSTDTQYF.